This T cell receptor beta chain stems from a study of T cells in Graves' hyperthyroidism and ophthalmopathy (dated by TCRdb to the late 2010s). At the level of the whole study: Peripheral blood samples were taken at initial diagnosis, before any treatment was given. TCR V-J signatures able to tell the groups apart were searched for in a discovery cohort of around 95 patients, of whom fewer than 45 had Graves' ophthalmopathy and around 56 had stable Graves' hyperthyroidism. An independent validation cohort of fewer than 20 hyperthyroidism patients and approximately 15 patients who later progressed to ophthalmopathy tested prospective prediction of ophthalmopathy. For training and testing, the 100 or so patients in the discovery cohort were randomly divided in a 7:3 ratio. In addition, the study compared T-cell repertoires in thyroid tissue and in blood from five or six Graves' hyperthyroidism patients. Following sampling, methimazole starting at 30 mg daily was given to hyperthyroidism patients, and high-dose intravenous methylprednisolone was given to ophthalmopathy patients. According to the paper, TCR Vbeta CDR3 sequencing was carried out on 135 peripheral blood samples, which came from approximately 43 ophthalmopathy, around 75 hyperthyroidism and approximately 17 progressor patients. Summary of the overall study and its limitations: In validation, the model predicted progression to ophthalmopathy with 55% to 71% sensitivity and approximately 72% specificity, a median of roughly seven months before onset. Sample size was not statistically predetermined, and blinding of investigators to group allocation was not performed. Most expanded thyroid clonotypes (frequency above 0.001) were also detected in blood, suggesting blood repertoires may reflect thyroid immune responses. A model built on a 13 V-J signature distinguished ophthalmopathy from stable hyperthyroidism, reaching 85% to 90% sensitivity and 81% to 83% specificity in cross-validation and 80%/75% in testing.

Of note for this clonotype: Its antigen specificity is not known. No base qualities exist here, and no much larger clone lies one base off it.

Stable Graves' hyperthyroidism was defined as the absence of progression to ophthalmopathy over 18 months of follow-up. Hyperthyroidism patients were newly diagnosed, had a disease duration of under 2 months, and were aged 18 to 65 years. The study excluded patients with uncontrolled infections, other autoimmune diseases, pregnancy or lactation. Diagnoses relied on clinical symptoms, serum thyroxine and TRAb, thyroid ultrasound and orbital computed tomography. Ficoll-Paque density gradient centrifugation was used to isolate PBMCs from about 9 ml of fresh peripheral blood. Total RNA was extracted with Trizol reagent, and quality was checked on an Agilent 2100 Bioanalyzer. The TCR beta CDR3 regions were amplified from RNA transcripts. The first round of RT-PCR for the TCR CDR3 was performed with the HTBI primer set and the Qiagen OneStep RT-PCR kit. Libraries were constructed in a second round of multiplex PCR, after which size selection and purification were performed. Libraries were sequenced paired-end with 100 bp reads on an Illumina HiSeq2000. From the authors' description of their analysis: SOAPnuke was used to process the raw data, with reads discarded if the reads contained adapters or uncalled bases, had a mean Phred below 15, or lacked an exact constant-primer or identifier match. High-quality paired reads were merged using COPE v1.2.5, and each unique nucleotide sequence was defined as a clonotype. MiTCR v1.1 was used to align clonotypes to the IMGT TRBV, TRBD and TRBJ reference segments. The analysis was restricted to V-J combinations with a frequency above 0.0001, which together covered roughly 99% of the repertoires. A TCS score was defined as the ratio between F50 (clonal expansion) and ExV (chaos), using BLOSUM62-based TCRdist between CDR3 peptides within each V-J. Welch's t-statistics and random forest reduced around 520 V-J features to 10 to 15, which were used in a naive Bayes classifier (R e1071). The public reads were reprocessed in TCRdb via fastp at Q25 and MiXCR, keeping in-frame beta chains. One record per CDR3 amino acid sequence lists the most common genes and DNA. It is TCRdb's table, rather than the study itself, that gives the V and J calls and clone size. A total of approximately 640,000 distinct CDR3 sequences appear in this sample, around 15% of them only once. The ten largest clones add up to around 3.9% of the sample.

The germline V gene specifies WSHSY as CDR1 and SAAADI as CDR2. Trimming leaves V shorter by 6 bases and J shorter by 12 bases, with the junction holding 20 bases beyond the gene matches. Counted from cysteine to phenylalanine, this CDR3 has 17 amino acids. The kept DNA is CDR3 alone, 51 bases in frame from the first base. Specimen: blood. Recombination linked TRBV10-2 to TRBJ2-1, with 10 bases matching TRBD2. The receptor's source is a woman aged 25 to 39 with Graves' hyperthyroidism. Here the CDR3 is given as CASSTTSGPSFTESQFF. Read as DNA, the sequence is TGCGCCAGCAGCACGACTAGCGGGCCCTCCTTCACAGAGTCGCAGTTCTTC.